This T cell receptor beta chain was documented in a study of blood T cells in healthy people across ages. As for the study in general: When template switching was applied, about one barcoded beta molecule was captured per two T cells.

Study observations and caveats: PBMCs were not sorted, which prevented a conclusive comparison of naive versus antigen-experienced cells. Per-million-T-cell TCR beta diversity fell roughly linearly with age.

Comment on this clonotype: The antigen is unknown.

A second PCR of about 6 to 12 cycles used a sample-barcoded 5' primer and a J-beta primer mix. TCRdb redid the calling of the 5' RACE reads with MiXCR, one entry per CDR3 protein. The sample lists fewer than 2,000,000 distinct CDR3 sequences; about 35% were seen once. V was clipped by 0 bases and J by 5 bases, with 16 bases between them. The germline CDR1 and CDR2 sequences are SQVTM and ANQGSEA. The CDR3 runs to 15 residues. The specimen sequenced was blood. The source of this sequence is a woman in her 30s in good health. V usage is TRBV29-1 and J usage is TRBJ2-5; perhaps D is TRBD1 or TRBD2 (5 bases each). CDR3 nucleotide sequence: TGCAGCGTTGAAGAAGAGGGACCCGTTGGGGAGACCCAGTACTTC. Its protein is CSVEEEGPVGETQYF.